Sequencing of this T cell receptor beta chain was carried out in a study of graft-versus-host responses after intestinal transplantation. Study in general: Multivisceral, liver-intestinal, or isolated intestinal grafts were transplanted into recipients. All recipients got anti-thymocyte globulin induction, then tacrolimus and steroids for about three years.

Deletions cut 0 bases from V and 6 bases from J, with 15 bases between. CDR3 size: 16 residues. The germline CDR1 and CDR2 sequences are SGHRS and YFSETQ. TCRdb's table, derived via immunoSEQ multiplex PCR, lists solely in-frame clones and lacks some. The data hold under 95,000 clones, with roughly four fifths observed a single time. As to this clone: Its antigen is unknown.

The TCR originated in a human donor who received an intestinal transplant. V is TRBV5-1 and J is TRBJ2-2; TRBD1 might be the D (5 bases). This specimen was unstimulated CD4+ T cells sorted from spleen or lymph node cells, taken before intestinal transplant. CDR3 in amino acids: CASSLGVQGRAGELFF. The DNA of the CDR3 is TGCGCCAGCAGCTTGGGAGTGCAGGGAAGGGCCGGGGAGCTGTTTTTT.